This TCR beta chain comes out of a study of blood T cell repertoires in COVID-19. Study as a whole: COVID-19 samples, acute and convalescent, were from the United States, Italy and Spain. In each case, the material was cDNA or gDNA derived from T cells, B-cell-depleted T cells, or PBMCs.

Comment on this clone: Other nucleotide sequences in the sample specify the same CDR3.

TCRdb's table, derived via immunoSEQ multiplex PCR, lists solely in-frame clones and lacks some. Counted here are about 380,000 clones, 88% occurring once; the ten biggest clones make up about 1.1%. The participants were between about 18 and 100 years old and came from fewer than 25 US areas. Donors of Cohort 3 who recovered were those that had two negative PCRs, clearance, or symptom resolution. The CDR3 is made up of 13 amino acids. V gave up 0 bases and J gave up 8 bases, with 10 bases separating them. Germline V gene sequence: CDR1 KGHSH, CDR2 LQKENI. The sequence came from a woman younger than 35 who had recovered from COVID-19. Input material: PBMCs or T cells enriched from blood (not recorded which). The gene calls are TRBV18 and TRBJ1-1; perhaps TRBD1 as D (6 bases). CDR3 region: CASSPPSGTEAFF. In DNA form, the CDR3 reads TGTGCCAGCTCACCACCTTCCGGGACAGAAGCTTTCTTT.